The clone carrying this TCR beta chain was counted only a few times. Its antigen is undetermined. The sample's time point: newly diagnosed GD, antithyroid drugs for less than 3 months. PBMCs were the source of the RNA used for TCR sequencing. iRepertoire HTBI primers and Arm-PCR of CDR3 regions built TCR beta libraries. Via MiXCR, TCRdb re-called the multiplex PCR reads, giving one row per CDR3 protein. The sample records 500,000 to 700,000 distinct CDR3 sequences, roughly 15% being singletons. Per the germline V gene, CDR1 is MNHEY and CDR2 is SMNVEV (reference sequence). This CDR3 comprises 15 residues. Trimming cost V 4 bases and J 3 bases, with 16 bases left between them. This entry is derived from a study of regulatory T cells in long-lasting Graves disease. General study points: Investigators studied peripheral blood only, not thyroid tissue. Gene preferences differed: TRBV28, TRBJ1-2, TRBJ2-5 in persistent cases.

Another study also made use of these data, one on T cells in Graves' hyperthyroidism and ophthalmopathy. From that second work: Exclusion criteria comprised uncontrolled infection, other autoimmune disease, pregnancy or lactation. HTBI primers were the set used in a first-round RT-PCR of the TCR CDR3.

The TCR originated in a woman aged 25 to 39 with Graves disease. The sample was peripheral blood mononuclear cells (PBMCs), taken at new diagnosis, from a patient treated with antithyroid drugs. This chain joins TRBV27 and TRBJ2-7; a weak D match, TRBD2 (6 bases). The CDR3 loop is CASSYGRGINYEQYF. The DNA of the CDR3 is TGTGCCAGCAGTTACGGACGGGGGATCAACTACGAGCAGTACTTC.